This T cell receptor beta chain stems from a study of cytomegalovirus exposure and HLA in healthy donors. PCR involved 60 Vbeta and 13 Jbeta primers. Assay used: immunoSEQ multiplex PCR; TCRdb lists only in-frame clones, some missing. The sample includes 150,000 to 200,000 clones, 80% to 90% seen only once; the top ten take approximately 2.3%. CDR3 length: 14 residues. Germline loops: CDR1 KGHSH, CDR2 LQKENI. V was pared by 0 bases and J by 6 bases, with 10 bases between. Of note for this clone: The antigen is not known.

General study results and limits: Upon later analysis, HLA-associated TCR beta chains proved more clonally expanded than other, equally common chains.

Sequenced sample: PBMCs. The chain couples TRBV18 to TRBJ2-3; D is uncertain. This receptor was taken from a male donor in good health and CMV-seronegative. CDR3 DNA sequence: TGTGCCAGCTCACCACCGTTTACAGACGATACGCAGTATTTT. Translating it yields CASSPPFTDDTQYF.